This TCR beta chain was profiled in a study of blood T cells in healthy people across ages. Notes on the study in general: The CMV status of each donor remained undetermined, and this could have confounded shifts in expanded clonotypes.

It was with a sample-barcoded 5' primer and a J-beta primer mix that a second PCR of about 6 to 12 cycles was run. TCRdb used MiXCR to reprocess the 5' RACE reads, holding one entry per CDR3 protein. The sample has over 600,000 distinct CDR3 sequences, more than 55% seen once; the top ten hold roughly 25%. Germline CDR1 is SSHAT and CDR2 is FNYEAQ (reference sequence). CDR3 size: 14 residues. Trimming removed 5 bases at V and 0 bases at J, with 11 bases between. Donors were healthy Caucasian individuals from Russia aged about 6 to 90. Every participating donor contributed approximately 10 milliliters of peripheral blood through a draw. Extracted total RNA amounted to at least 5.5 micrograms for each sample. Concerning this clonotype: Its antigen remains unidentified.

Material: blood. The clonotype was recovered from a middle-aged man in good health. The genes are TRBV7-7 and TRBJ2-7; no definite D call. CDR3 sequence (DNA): TGTGCCAGCAGCCCCCTCCCGAGCTCCTACGAGCAGTACTTC. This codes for CASSPLPSSYEQYF.